The entry below describes one T cell receptor (beta chain). It lacks a known antigen. One base away there is no much larger clone; base qualities are not given. The immunoSEQ Assay, a bias-controlled multiplex PCR, was used to amplify TCRbeta CDR3 regions from genomic DNA. The published analysis was carried out like this. The number of nucleated cells in each sample was estimated from the amplification of reference gene primers within the assay. Sequence reads were collapsed and filtered to measure the absolute abundance of every unique TCRbeta CDR3 rearrangement. Productive Simpson clonality was computed per sample as the square root of Simpson's diversity index over productive rearrangements. Sourced from immuneACCESS, this table was stored by TCRdb with only in-frame sequences that have V and J called. A share of the clones is absent; for the studies checked, an unresolved V gene accounts for under half, and the remainder has no known explanation. The V and J calls and clone size are taken from that table; D and trimming were inferred from the DNA. The sample has about 490,000 clones on record, 70% to 90% of them singletons. The leading ten clones occupy about 3% of the sample.

Clipping removes 8 bases from V and 4 bases from J, with 2 as the unmatched junction base count. Reading from cysteine to phenylalanine, the CDR3 counts 13 amino acids. Only the CDR3 DNA stays, 39 bases, in frame from base 1. According to the germline V gene, CDR1 reads SGHTA and CDR2 reads FQGTGA. The sample belongs to a study of blood T cell repertoires in COVID-19 (TCRdb year 2020). Concerning the study at large: The collaborator samples originated in the United States, Italy and Spain and spanned the acute and convalescent phases of COVID-19. The prospective study material was composed of cDNA or gDNA derived from T cells, B-cell-depleted T cells, or PBMCs. Nearly every sample came with metadata listing a de-identified subject ID, COVID-19 status, age in years and sex. Samples came from the ongoing ImmuneRACE study (first 160 participants) plus 1,254 subjects from 6 global collaborators. Deeply sampled blood TCRbeta repertoires from subjects exposed to, actively infected with, or recovered from COVID-19 were included in the dataset. Where available, HLA class I and class II types were taken from metadata supplied by the sample provider and were not determined by assay-based typing. The repertoires were made available in a free public database intended to serve as a resource for research on the immune response to SARS-CoV-2. The paper's findings and limits, for the study overall: How much clinical and demographic metadata was included differed by source and by participant, and the metadata was provided uncurated.

Whole blood was collected in K2EDTA tubes by collaborating institutions according to the institutions' own protocols. Collaborator samples were shipped for TCRbeta analysis as frozen whole blood, isolated PBMCs, or DNA extracted from either sample type. Sequenced: peripheral blood. The receptor chain draws on TRBV7-3 and TRBJ2-2; TRBD1 agrees with 9 junctional bases. The clonotype was recovered from a human donor in a cohort sampled during active COVID-19. The CDR3 protein sequence reads: CASGQGTTGELFF. At the DNA level, the sequence is TGTGCCAGCGGACAGGGGACCACCGGGGAGCTGTTTTTT. Joined to the reference TRBV7-3 and TRBJ2-2 proteins, this CDR3 gives the full variable domain: GAGVSQTPSNKVTEKGKYVELRCDPISGHTALYWYRQSLGQGPEFLIYFQGTGAADDSGLPNDRFFAVRPEGSVSTLKIQRTERGDSAVYLCASGQGTTGELFFGEGSRLTVL.